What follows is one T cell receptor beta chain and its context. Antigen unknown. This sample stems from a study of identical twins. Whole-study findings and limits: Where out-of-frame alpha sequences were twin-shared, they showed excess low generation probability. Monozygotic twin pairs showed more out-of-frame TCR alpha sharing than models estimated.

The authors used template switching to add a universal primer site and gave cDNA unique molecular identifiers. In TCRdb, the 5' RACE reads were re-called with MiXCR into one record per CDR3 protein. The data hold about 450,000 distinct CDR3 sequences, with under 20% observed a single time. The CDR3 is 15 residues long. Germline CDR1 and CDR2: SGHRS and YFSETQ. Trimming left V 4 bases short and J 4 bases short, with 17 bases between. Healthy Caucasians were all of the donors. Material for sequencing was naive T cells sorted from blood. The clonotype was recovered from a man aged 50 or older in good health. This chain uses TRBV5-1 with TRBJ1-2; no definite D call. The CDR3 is CASSLERPMSYGYTF. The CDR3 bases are TGCGCCAGCAGCCTGGAACGGCCGATGAGCTATGGCTACACCTTC.